The 11 T cell receptor beta chains below all came from one sample that was sequenced in a study of cytomegalovirus exposure and HLA in healthy donors. A multiplex PCR was run with 60 Vbeta primers and 13 Jbeta primers. Generated by immunoSEQ multiplex PCR, the TCRdb table keeps only in-frame clones and is missing some. Of 95,000 to 150,000 clones in the sample, just over 65% are singletons; the top ten hold approximately 1.5%. Material for sequencing was PBMCs. The receptors come from a man aged 18 to 35 in good health and CMV-seronegative.

This rearrangement joins TRBV5-1 to TRBJ2-3; tentative D call: TRBD2 (6 bases). The V gene's germline CDR1 is SGHRS and CDR2 YFSETQ. The V gene lost 4 bases and the J gene lost 6 bases, with 18 bases spanning the gap. CDR3 length equals 15 residues. CDR3 sequence (DNA): TGCGCCAGCAGCAAGACTACCTCGGGAGCGGATACGCAGTATTTT. Its protein product is CASSKTTSGADTQYF.

The chain combines TRBV18 with TRBJ2-1, with a possible D match to TRBD1 (6 bases). In germline, CDR1 is KGHSH, CDR2 LQKENI. This CDR3 spans 12 amino acids. The V gene lost 4 bases and the J gene lost 10 bases, with 11 bases spanning the gap. Here the CDR3 reads CASSQGQLEQFF. In nucleotides, the CDR3 is TGTGCCAGCTCACAGGGACAATTGGAGCAGTTCTTC.

With respect to this clone: One end of the junction fails to match germline, which may point to a read error. J is TRBJ1-4 and V is TRBV2; D is uncertain. CDR1 is SNHLY and CDR2 is FYNNEI in the germline V gene. The CDR3 is made up of 15 amino acids. This CDR3 is CTSSDLAATNEKLFF. The DNA of the CDR3 is TGTACCAGCAGTGATTTGGCCGCAACTAATGAAAAACTGTTTTTT.

This clone has more than one count but fewer than ten. The V call is TRBV28, the J call TRBJ1-5; 12 nucleotides agree with TRBD1. The CDR3 totals 18 residues. The germline V gene encodes CDR1 MDHEN and CDR2 SYDVKM. V lost 4 bases to trimming and J lost 4 bases; unmatched junction nucleotides: 11. Written as DNA, the CDR3 is TGTGCCAGCAGTTGGGTGGGACAGGGGGCGAGGTTGAATCAGCCCCAGCATTTT. Its translation: CASSWVGQGARLNQPQHF.

This chain connects TRBV14 to TRBJ2-1; D may be TRBD1 (6 bases). Germline-derived CDR1 and CDR2 are SGHDN and FVKESK. The V end lost 1 base, the J end lost 0 bases, and 16 bases lay between the germline ends. The CDR3 runs to 18 residues. DNA of the CDR3: TGTGCCAGCAGCCAAGTCGGCTGGGACACGAGCTCCTACAATGAGCAGTTCTTC. This sequence encodes CASSQVGWDTSSYNEQFF. Variable domain in full (rest from reference TRBV14 and TRBJ2-1): EAGVTQFPSHSVIEKGQTVTLRCDPISGHDNLYWYRRVMGKEIKFLLHFVKESKQDESGMPNNRFLAERTGGTYSTLKVQPAELEDSGVYFCASSQVGWDTSSYNEQFFGPGTRLTVL.

This chain uses TRBV5-1 with TRBJ2-1; 8 nucleotides line up with TRBD1. Germline V gives CDR1 SGHRS, CDR2 YFSETQ. The CDR3 contains 15 residues. The ends lost 4 bases at V and 7 bases at J; junction bases unmatched: 10. The CDR3, as DNA: TGCGCCAGCAGCCTGCGACAGGGGCGGTCGAATGAGCAGTTCTTC. Its translation: CASSLRQGRSNEQFF.

This clone was observed a handful of times. V gene TRBV29-1 combines with J gene TRBJ1-3, with a possible D match to TRBD1 (6 bases). The CDR3 runs 16 residues. V lost 5 bases and J lost 7, with 24 bases in between. In germline, CDR1 is SQVTM, CDR2 ANQGSEA. In DNA, the CDR3 is TGCAGCGTTTCCCAGACAGCGGGACACCGTCCGAACACCATATATTTT. Amino acids: CSVSQTAGHRPNTIYF.

The chain is built from TRBV11-2 and TRBJ2-7; D may be TRBD2 (6 bases). The CDR3 consists of 13 residues. The germline V and J ends were trimmed by 2 bases and 3 bases, with 8 bases remaining between them. Germline V lookup: CDR1 SGHAT, CDR2 FQNNGV. CDR3 loop: CASSLQGGYEQYF. In DNA, the CDR3 is TGTGCCAGCAGCTTACAGGGAGGCTACGAGCAGTACTTC.

This clone has only a few counts. The rearrangement uses TRBV7-9 and TRBJ2-5; TRBD1 is a possible D gene (6 bases). The germline V gene has CDR1 SEHNR and CDR2 FQNEAQ (reference sequence). The length of the CDR3 is 15 residues. V lost 5 bases and J lost 1, with 14 bases in between. CDR3 DNA: TGTGCCAGCAGCCCGGACAGTCTCCCCCAAGAGACCCAGTACTTC. This translates into CASSPDSLPQETQYF.

This clone was seen a handful of times. The gene calls are TRBV5-5 and TRBJ1-2; D uncertain. Trimming took off 5 bases at V and 8 bases at J, with 16 bases between the two ends. Germline lookup yields CDR1 SGHKS and CDR2 YYEKEE (reference sequence). The CDR3 runs to 13 residues. The CDR3 DNA reads TGTGCCAGCAGACTACCGGAGGTTACGGGCTACACCTTC. This codes for CASRLPEVTGYTF. The full variable domain, completed using reference TRBV5-5 and TRBJ1-2, is DAGVTQSPTHLIKTRGQQVTLRCSPISGHKSVSWYQQVLGQGPQFIFQYYEKEERGRGNFPDRFSARQFPNYSSELNVNALLLGDSALYLCASRLPEVTGYTFGSGTRLTVV.

This clone was detected only a few times. The chain couples TRBV30 to TRBJ1-2, with D maybe TRBD1 (6 bases). Deletions cut 5 bases from V and 8 bases from J, with 12 bases between. CDR1 and CDR2 (germline): GTSNPN, SVGIG (reference sequence). The CDR3 is made up of 11 amino acids. CDR3 region: CAWERGYGYTF. The CDR3, as DNA: TGTGCCTGGGAAAGGGGGTACGGCTACACCTTC.